The source of this TCR beta chain is a study of T cell responses to AZD1222 COVID-19 vaccine. Germline values: CDR1 MNHNY, CDR2 SVGAGI (reference sequence). V shed 10 bases and J 5 bases; nucleotides not matched to a gene: 10. The CDR3 is 14 residues long. The method was immunoSEQ multiplex PCR; TCRdb's version includes in-frame clones alone and lacks a portion of them. The table includes about 83,000 clones, roughly 88% detected once. The clonotype comes from an adult in good health. Sequences were derived from peripheral blood, sampled on day 0 of AZD1222 vaccination. This chain joins TRBV6-6 and TRBJ2-2, with TRBD1 matching 7 bases. The CDR3 region has the DNA TGTGCCATCTCGCAGGGGGTGGGTACCGGGGAGCTGTTTTTT. Translated: CAISQGVGTGELFF.